The clone carrying this TCR beta chain ranks as medium-sized (0.01 to 0.1%). Bone marrow was sampled from every patient at the time of active disease. This record belongs to a study of read filtering for tumor transcriptome and immune sequencing. About the research overall: Mean patient age was approximately 71 years, range about 47 to 85; 17 male, some 14 female.

Molecular barcoded adaptors covering alpha/delta and beta/gamma chains were used on roughly 400 ng RNA. TCRdb recomputed calls from the reads with MiXCR, one row per CDR3 protein. This table holds 15,000 to 20,000 distinct CDR3 sequences, around 20% found once. The CDR3 consists of 14 residues. Germline lookup yields CDR1 SQVTM and CDR2 ANQGSEA. V shed 5 bases and J 4 bases; nucleotides not matched to a gene: 9. This TCR was recovered from a donor at least 40 years old with multiple myeloma. This rearrangement joins TRBV29-1 to TRBJ2-7; 9 bases agree with TRBD1. The sample taken for sequencing was a population of CD138-negative cells sorted from bone marrow. CDR3 sequence reads: CSVSTGDRDYEQYF. In nucleotides, the CDR3 is TGCAGCGTTTCCACCGGGGACAGGGATTACGAGCAGTACTTC.